This T cell receptor (beta chain) is from a study of CD8 T cells in Susac syndrome. It was with random hexamers that 0.5 to 1 ug RNA was reverse transcribed. The method of amplification for TCR beta CDR3 was immunoSEQ multiplex PCR, covering 54 Vbeta and 13 Jbeta. Each CDR3 protein gets one entry after TCRdb re-called the immunoSEQ multiplex PCR reads with MiXCR. This sample has 210,000 or so distinct CDR3 sequences, with approximately 90% found just once. Between the trimmed V and J ends, which lost 3 bases and 0 bases, there was a span of 15 bases. Germline assignment: CDR1 SEHNR and CDR2 FQNEAQ (reference sequence). The CDR3 is 17 residues long. CD8+ and CD4+ T cells from blood underwent TCR beta sequencing. Control patients had untreated stable or active relapsing-remitting multiple sclerosis by revised McDonald criteria. TEMRA cells were FACS-enriched and CD8+ and CD4+ T cells negatively isolated.

The sample was CD8+ T cells from PBMCs. The J gene is TRBJ2-1, the V gene TRBV7-9; perhaps TRBD2 as D (6 bases). This TCR derives from a human donor with multiple sclerosis. The CDR3 region has the DNA TGTGCCAGCAGCTTTCCGCTAGCGCAGAGCTCCTACAATGAGCAGTTCTTC. It yields the protein CASSFPLAQSSYNEQFF.